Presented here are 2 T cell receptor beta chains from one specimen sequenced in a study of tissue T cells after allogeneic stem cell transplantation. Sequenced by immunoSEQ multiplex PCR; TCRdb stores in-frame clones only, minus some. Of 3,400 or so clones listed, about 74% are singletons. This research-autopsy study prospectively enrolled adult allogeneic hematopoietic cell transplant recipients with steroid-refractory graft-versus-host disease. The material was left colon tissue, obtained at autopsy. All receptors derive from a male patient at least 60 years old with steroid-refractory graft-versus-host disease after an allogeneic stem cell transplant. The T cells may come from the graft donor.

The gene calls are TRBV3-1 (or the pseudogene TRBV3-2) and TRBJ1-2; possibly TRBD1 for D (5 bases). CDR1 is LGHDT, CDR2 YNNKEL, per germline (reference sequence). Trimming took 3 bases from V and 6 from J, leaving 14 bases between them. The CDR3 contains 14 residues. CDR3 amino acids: CASSQGSREDGYTF. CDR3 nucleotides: TGTGCCAGCAGCCAGGGTAGCAGGGAGGATGGCTACACCTTC.

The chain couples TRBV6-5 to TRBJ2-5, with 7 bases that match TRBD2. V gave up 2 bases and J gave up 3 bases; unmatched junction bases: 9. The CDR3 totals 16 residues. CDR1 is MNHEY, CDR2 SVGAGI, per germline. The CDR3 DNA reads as TGTGCCAGCAGTTACCCCCTTACTAGCGAGGAAGAGACCCAGTACTTC. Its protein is CASSYPLTSEEETQYF.